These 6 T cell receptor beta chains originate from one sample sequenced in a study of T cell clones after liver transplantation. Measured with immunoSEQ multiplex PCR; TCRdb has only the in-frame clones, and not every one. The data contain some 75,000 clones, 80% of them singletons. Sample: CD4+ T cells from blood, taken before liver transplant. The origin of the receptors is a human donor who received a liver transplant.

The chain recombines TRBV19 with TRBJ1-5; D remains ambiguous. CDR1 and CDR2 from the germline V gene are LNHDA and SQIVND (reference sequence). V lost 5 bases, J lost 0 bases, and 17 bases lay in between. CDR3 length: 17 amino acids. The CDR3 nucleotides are TGTGCCAGTAGTTTGTGGGCCCTCGACTTTAGCAATCAGCCCCAGCATTTT. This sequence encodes CASSLWALDFSNQPQHF.

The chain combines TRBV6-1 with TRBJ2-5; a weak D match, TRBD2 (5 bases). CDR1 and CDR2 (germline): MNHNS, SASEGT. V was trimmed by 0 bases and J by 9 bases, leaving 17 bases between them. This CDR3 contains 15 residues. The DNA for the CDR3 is TGTGCCAGCAGTGAAGCGCGAATCCCGGAGGAGGCCCAGTACTTC. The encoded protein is CASSEARIPEEAQYF.

The CDR3 region is CASRGLDSNQPQHF. In DNA form, the CDR3 reads TGTGCCAGCAGAGGACTGGATAGCAATCAGCCCCAGCATTTT. This chain joins TRBV6-6 and TRBJ1-5; D call uncertain. Deletions cut 6 bases from V and 0 bases from J, with 9 bases between. Germline CDR1 reads MNHNY; CDR2 reads SVGAGI (reference sequence). CDR3 length: 14 amino acids.

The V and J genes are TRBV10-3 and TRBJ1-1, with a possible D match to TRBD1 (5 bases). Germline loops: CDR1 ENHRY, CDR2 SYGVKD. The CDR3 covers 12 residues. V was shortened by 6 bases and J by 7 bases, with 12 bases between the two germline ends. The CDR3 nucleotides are TGTGCCATCAGCTCCCGGGGCATTGAAGCTTTCTTT. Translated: CAISSRGIEAFF.

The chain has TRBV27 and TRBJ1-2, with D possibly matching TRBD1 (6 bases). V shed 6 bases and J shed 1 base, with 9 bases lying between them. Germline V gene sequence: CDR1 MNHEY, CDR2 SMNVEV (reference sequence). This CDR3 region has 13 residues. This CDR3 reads CASSEQGNYGYTF. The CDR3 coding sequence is TGTGCCAGCAGCGAACAGGGTAACTATGGCTACACCTTC.

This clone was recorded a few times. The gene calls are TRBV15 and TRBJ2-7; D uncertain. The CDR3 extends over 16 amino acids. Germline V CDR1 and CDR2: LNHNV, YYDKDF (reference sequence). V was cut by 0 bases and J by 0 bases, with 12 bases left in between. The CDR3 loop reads CATSREGTRSSYEQYF. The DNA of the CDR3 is TGTGCCACCAGCAGAGAAGGTACAAGGAGCTCCTACGAGCAGTACTTC.